This T cell receptor beta chain was identified during a study of healthy donors' naive CD4 and CD8 T cells. Study summary: Donors, half of them female, were 20-25, 40-50 or 60-70 years old.

This clonotype was counted only a few times. CDR3 length: 14 amino acids. After removal of 6 bases from V and 6 bases from J, the junction contained 7 bases not matched to a gene. Germline values: CDR1 SQVTM, CDR2 ANQGSEA. TCR libraries were built from 400 to 650 ng of total RNA by linear amplification. TCRdb passed the reads through MiXCR, listing each CDR3 protein once. This table holds some 190,000 distinct CDR3 sequences, around 70% found once. This receptor was obtained from a pool of human donors in good health; the sample pools cells from several healthy donors. The material sequenced was naive CD4+ and CD8+ T cells sorted from blood, pooled from several donors. The chain links TRBV29-1 to TRBJ2-2; 10 bases agree with TRBD2. The CDR3 loop is CSVETSGKSGELFF. CDR3 in DNA: TGCAGCGTGGAAACTAGCGGGAAGTCCGGGGAGCTGTTTTTT.